A selection of T cell receptor beta chains follows, all from one sample in a study of T-cell reconstitution after alpha-beta-depleted transplantation in children. MiXCR was run by TCRdb on the PCR reads, yielding one entry per CDR3 protein. The data hold 25,000 to 30,000 distinct CDR3 sequences, with under 8% observed a single time. The source material was PBMCs, mostly from graft donor cells, sampled 180 days after TCRalphabeta/CD19-depleted stem cell transplant. These receptors were obtained from a male patient younger than 18 who had a stem cell transplant for acute myeloid leukemia, so the T cells may come from the graft donor. CDR3s include the opening cysteine and the closing phenylalanine or tryptophan. A D gene is named only where the DNA matches it firmly. Clone size, where shown, is once, few, many, or a class for clones that have expanded.

v_gene	d_gene	j_gene	abundance	CDR3nt	CDR3aa
TRBV5-1	TRBD1	TRBJ1-4	many	TGCGCCAGCACAGGGACAGGGTATAATGAAAAACTGTTTTTT	CASTGTGYNEKLFF
TRBV3-1	TRBD1	TRBJ1-6	NA	TGTGCCAGCAGCCAAGCACAGGGGGCTTCACCCCTCCACTTT	CASSQAQGASPLHF
TRBV7-2	TRBD1	TRBJ1-2	once	TGTGCCATGAGCCCCGGGACAGCGATCTCTCCTAACTATGGCTACACCTTC	CAMSPGTAISPNYGYTF
TRBV6-5	NA	TRBJ1-1	many	TGTGCCAGCAGTTACGAACTTTTGAACACTGAAGCTTTCTTT	CASSYELLNTEAFF
TRBV4-1	NA	TRBJ2-5	many	TGCGCCAGCAGCCAAGAGACCCCCGGACTTCGGCAGACCCAGTACTTC	CASSQETPGLRQTQYF
TRBV12-3/TRBV12-4	NA	TRBJ1-5	many	TGTGCCAGCAGTTTAGAGGGCAGAGACAATCAGCCCCAGCATTTT	CASSLEGRDNQPQHF
TRBV7-8	NA	TRBJ2-3	many	TGTGCCAGCAGCCCCTCCCGCGGGAAGGTAGATACGCAGTATTTT	CASSPSRGKVDTQYF
TRBV2	NA	TRBJ2-4	many	TGTGCCAGCAGTGAAGCGCTTCTCGGACTAGCCAAAAACATTCAGTACTTC	CASSEALLGLAKNIQYF
TRBV5-1	NA	TRBJ1-5	many	TGCGCCAGCAGCCCAGGGACTGGGCCCCAGCATTTT	CASSPGTGPQHF
TRBV6-1	TRBD1	TRBJ2-2	many	TGTGCCAGCAGAACGAGGACAGGGAACCCCGGGGAGCTGTTTTTT	CASRTRTGNPGELFF
TRBV7-9	NA	TRBJ2-3	many	TGTGCCAGCAGCTTGTTAGGGGATACGCAGTATTTT	CASSLLGDTQYF
TRBV5-1	NA	TRBJ1-4	many	TGCGCCAGCCGCGCCGCAAATTCTAATGAAAAACTGTTTTTT	CASRAANSNEKLFF
TRBV3-1	NA	TRBJ2-4	many	TGTGCCAGCAGCCAAAGTGCCCCCAAAAACATTCAGTACTTC	CASSQSAPKNIQYF
TRBV12-3/TRBV12-4	NA	TRBJ2-1	many	TGTGCCAGCAGTCAGGGTGGCTTGCAAAATGAGCAGTTCTTC	CASSQGGLQNEQFF
TRBV7-9	TRBD1	TRBJ1-5	many	TGTGCCAGCAGCTTAGACGTGACAGGGGGTAGCAATCAGCCCCAGCATTTT	CASSLDVTGGSNQPQHF
TRBV5-1	TRBD1	TRBJ1-5	many	TGCGCCAGCAGCTTGGGGACAGGCAGATTCAATCAGCCCCAGCATTTT	CASSLGTGRFNQPQHF
TRBV5-1	TRBD2	TRBJ2-1	many	TGCGCCAGCAGCTTTAAGACTAGCGGGGGCAATGAGCAGTTCTTC	CASSFKTSGGNEQFF
TRBV7-6	NA	TRBJ2-3	many	TGTGCCAGGATCGGGGAGAAACGAAGCACAGATACGCAGTATTTT	CARIGEKRSTDTQYF
TRBV29-1	NA	TRBJ2-1	many	TGCAGCGTTGCCGTGTCCTACAATGAGCAGTCCTTC	CSVAVSYNEQSF
TRBV5-1	TRBD2	TRBJ2-1	many	TGCGCCAGCAGCTCTGGACTAGCGGTCCCCTCCTACAATGAGCAGTTCTTC	CASSSGLAVPSYNEQFF
TRBV7-8	NA	TRBJ1-4	many	TGTGCCAGCAGCCCGCAGGGAGGTCGGGAAAAACTGTTTTTT	CASSPQGGREKLFF
TRBV6-2/TRBV6-3	NA	TRBJ2-4	many	TGTGCCAGCAGTGCAAGGGGCGCCAAAAACATTCAGTACTTC	CASSARGAKNIQYF
TRBV10-2	TRBD2	TRBJ2-1	many	TGCGCCAGCAGTGATAGACTAGCGGGGGGGCGGATTGAGCAGTTCTTC	CASSDRLAGGRIEQFF
TRBV11-2	TRBD2	TRBJ2-3	many	TGTGCCAGCAGAATCCTAGCGGGGGGCAGGGATACGCAGTATTTT	CASRILAGGRDTQYF
TRBV7-7	TRBD2	TRBJ2-5	many	TGTGCCAGCAGCTTAGCTGGCGGGGGCCAAGAGACCCAGTACTTC	CASSLAGGGQETQYF
TRBV5-1	TRBD1	TRBJ2-5	many	TGCGCCAGCAGCCTGGGACAGACCCAAGAGACCCAGTACTTC	CASSLGQTQETQYF
TRBV21-1	NA	TRBJ2-7	many	TGTGCCAGCAGCAAGTTCGGGGACTGGCGATACGAGCAGTACTTC	CASSKFGDWRYEQYF
TRBV9	TRBD2	TRBJ2-3	many	TGTGCCAGCAGCGCTTGGACTAGCGGGACGACGCACAGTGGAGATACGCAGTATTTT	CASSAWTSGTTHSGDTQYF
TRBV9	NA	TRBJ1-3	many	TGTGCCAGCAGCGTATCCGACAGAAGCTCTGGAAACACCATATATTTT	CASSVSDRSSGNTIYF
TRBV5-1	NA	TRBJ2-5	many	TGCGCCAGCAGCTTGGCCCCGATAGCCAGTGAGACCCAGTACTTC	CASSLAPIASETQYF
TRBV7-2	NA	TRBJ2-7	many	TGTGCCAGCAGCCCGACCGTGGGGGAGCAGTACTTC	CASSPTVGEQYF
TRBV28	NA	TRBJ2-5	many	TGTGCCAGCAGTGCTGGATCTAGGGAGACCCAGTACTTC	CASSAGSRETQYF
TRBV29-1	NA	TRBJ1-1	many	TGCAGCGTAGGGACCACGGGCACTGAAGCTTTCTTT	CSVGTTGTEAFF
TRBV27	NA	TRBJ1-2	many	TGTGCCAGCAGTTTAAAAGGGTTAGGCTATGGCTACACCTTC	CASSLKGLGYGYTF
TRBV12-3/TRBV12-4	NA	TRBJ2-3	many	TGTGCCAGCGGGAGCACAGATACGCAGTATTTT	CASGSTDTQYF
TRBV7-2	NA	TRBJ1-1	many	TGTGCCAGCAGCTTACCCAGTTGGGCGACTGAAGCTTTCTTT	CASSLPSWATEAFF
TRBV19	NA	TRBJ2-1	NA	TGTGCCAGTAGTGCGGGGAGCTCCTACAATGAGCAGTTCTTC	CASSAGSSYNEQFF
TRBV4-3	TRBD1	TRBJ1-1	few	TGCGCCAGCAGCCGGGACAGAGACACTGAAGCTTTCTTT	CASSRDRDTEAFF
TRBV6-1	TRBD1	TRBJ2-7	many	TGTGCCAGCAGTGAACTTACCGGGACAGGTGAGCAGTACTTC	CASSELTGTGEQYF
TRBV6-5	NA	TRBJ1-4	many	TGTGCCAGCAGTTACTCTTTTACTGATGAAAAACTGTTTTTT	CASSYSFTDEKLFF
TRBV28	NA	TRBJ2-1	many	TGTGCCAGCAGCCTCTACAACAACAATGAGCAGTTCTTC	CASSLYNNNEQFF
TRBV25-1	NA	TRBJ2-3	many	TGTGCCAGCAGCGATACCGGGACTTACACAGATACGCAGTATTTT	CASSDTGTYTDTQYF
TRBV20-1	NA	TRBJ2-1	many	TGCAGTGCTCTTCTAGCGTACCAGCTCTACAATGAGCAGTTCTTC	CSALLAYQLYNEQFF
TRBV6-6	NA	TRBJ2-3	many	TGTGCCAGCAGTTACAGGGTTACAGATACGCAGTATTTT	CASSYRVTDTQYF
TRBV12-3/TRBV12-4	TRBD1	TRBJ2-5	many	TGTGCCAGCAGTGCCGGGACAGGGAGGGGAGAGACCCAGTACTTC	CASSAGTGRGETQYF
TRBV20-1	NA	TRBJ1-1	many	TGCAGTGCTAGAGACGGTGGACGCCTGAACACTGAAGCTTTCTTT	CSARDGGRLNTEAFF
TRBV3-1	NA	TRBJ2-5	many	TGTGCCAGCAGCCAATCTTTCGGGGACCAGTACTTC	CASSQSFGDQYF
TRBV15	TRBD2	TRBJ2-7	many	TGTGCCACCAGCAGAGGGCAGACAAGCGGGGGGCCCTTTAGGTACGAGCAGTACTTC	CATSRGQTSGGPFRYEQYF
TRBV7-9	NA	TRBJ2-3	many	TGTGCCAGCAGCACGCACGGGGCGCAGTATTTT	CASSTHGAQYF
TRBV5-4	NA	TRBJ2-5	many	TGTGCCAGCAGCAAATCGGCGTCCCCACAGGGGACCCAGTACTTC	CASSKSASPQGTQYF
TRBV12-3/TRBV12-4	TRBD2	TRBJ2-7	many	TGTGCCAGCAGTCTACTAGCGGGCTCATACGAGCAGTACTTC	CASSLLAGSYEQYF
TRBV7-2	NA	TRBJ2-5	many	TGTGCCAGCAGCTTCCTAAGATGGGAGACCCAGTACTTC	CASSFLRWETQYF
TRBV7-3	NA	TRBJ2-3	many	TGTGCCAGCAGCTCCCCCCCTGCTCCGGCGCAGTATTTT	CASSSPPAPAQYF
TRBV6-5	NA	TRBJ1-2	few	TGTGCCAGCAGTTACTCTGGATCTAACTATGGCTACACCTTC	CASSYSGSNYGYTF
TRBV4-3	NA	TRBJ2-7	medium-sized	TGCGCCAGCAGCCAACAGCCAGGGTCAGGCGAGCAGTACTTC	CASSQQPGSGEQYF
TRBV2	NA	TRBJ1-1	many	TGTGCCAGCAGTGAAGCGCGGGCTGAAGCTTTCTTT	CASSEARAEAFF
TRBV20-1	NA	TRBJ2-5	many	TGCAGTGCCCACCAAGCGGGAGAGACCCAGTACTTC	CSAHQAGETQYF
TRBV5-1	NA	TRBJ2-5	many	TGCGCCAGCAGCTTGACGGGACTTTATGGAGAGACCCAGTACTTC	CASSLTGLYGETQYF
TRBV12-3/TRBV12-4	NA	TRBJ2-7	many	TGTGCCAGCAGCACCCCGGGACGGTTCTACGAGCAGTACTTC	CASSTPGRFYEQYF
TRBV6-5	NA	TRBJ2-7	many	TGTGCCAGCAGTTACTCGTATGTGGATCTTGGGGACTCCTACGAGCAGTACTTC	CASSYSYVDLGDSYEQYF